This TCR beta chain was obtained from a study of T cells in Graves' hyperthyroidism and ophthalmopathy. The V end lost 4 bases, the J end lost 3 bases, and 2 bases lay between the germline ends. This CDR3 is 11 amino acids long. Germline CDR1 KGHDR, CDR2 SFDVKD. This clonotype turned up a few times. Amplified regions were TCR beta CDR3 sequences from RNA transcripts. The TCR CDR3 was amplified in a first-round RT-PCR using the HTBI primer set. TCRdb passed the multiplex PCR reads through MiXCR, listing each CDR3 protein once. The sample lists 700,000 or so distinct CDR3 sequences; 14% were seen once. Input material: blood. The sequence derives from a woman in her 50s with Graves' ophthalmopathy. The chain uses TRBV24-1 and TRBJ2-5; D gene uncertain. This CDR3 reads CATSEEETQYF. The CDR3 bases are TGTGCCACCAGTGAGGAAGAGACCCAGTACTTC.